The present T cell receptor (beta chain) was sequenced within a study of blood T cells in healthy people across ages. Study background: Template switching caught about one barcoded beta molecule for each two T cells.

A second PCR, run for about 7 to 11 cycles, used a sample-barcoded 5' primer plus a J-beta primer mix. The template-switch adaptor, which had 12 random nucleotides, put a tag on each cDNA molecule. Using its own MiXCR run on the 5' RACE reads, TCRdb lists one record per CDR3 protein. The sample has 650,000 to 1,000,000 distinct CDR3 sequences; about 42% are singletons. On this clonotype itself: Its antigen remains unidentified.

Germline CDR1 is SGHTA and CDR2 is FQGNSA. Trimming at V came to 2 bases and at J to 5 bases, leaving 9 bases not matched to a gene. The CDR3 runs to 16 residues. Study results and caveats: Per million T cells, the diversity of TCR beta decreased roughly linearly as age advanced. Naive CD4+ cells and diversity were both higher in long-lived donors than in aged donors.

The chain employs TRBV7-2 and TRBJ2-3; 8 bases agree with TRBD2. Sequenced input: blood. This receptor was taken from a man at least 80 years old in good health. The CDR3 protein is CASSLRSGSVIDTQYF. CDR3 nucleotides: TGTGCCAGCAGCTTAAGAAGCGGGAGCGTGATAGATACGCAGTATTTT. The variable domain in full, completed from reference TRBV7-2 and TRBJ2-3, reads GAGVSQSPSNKVTEKGKDVELRCDPISGHTALYWYRQSLGQGLEFLIYFQGNSAPDKSGLPSDRFSAERTGGSVSTLTIQRTQQEDSAVYLCASSLRSGSVIDTQYFGPGTRLTVL.